The clone carrying this T cell receptor (beta chain) was observed many times. Its specificity is not known. The sample originates from a study of T cells in Graves' hyperthyroidism and ophthalmopathy. Using RNA transcripts as the source, TCR beta CDR3 regions were amplified. During a first-round RT-PCR of the TCR CDR3, the HTBI primer set was used. TCRdb re-analysed the multiplex PCR reads in MiXCR, keeping a single row per CDR3 protein. The sample has around 600,000 distinct CDR3 sequences, 45% seen once; the top ten hold under 8.5%. CDR1 is SNHLY and CDR2 is FYNNEI in the germline V gene. CDR3 size: 14 residues. After removal of 5 bases from V and 5 bases from J, the junction contained 4 bases not matched to a gene. Regarding the study as a whole: A model built on 13 V-J features separated ophthalmopathy from stable hyperthyroidism.

This sequence originates from an adult man with Graves' disease, either hyperthyroidism or ophthalmopathy (not recorded which). Sequencing was done on a sample of peripheral blood or thyroid tissue (not recorded which). The genes are TRBV2 and TRBJ1-2; 11 nucleotides line up with TRBD1. CDR3 nucleotide sequence: TGTGCCAGCAGTCCGGACAGGGGGCAATATGGCTACACCTTC. This encodes CASSPDRGQYGYTF.